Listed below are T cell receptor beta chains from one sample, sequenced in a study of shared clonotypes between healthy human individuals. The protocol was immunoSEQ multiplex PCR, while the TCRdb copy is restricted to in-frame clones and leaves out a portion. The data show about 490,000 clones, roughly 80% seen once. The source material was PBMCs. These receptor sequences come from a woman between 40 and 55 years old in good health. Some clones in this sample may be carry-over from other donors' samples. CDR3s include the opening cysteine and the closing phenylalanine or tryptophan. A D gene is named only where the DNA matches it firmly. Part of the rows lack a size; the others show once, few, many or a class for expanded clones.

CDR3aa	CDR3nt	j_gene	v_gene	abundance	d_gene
CSPTRREQYF	TGCAGTCCCACGAGGAGGGAGCAGTACTTC	TRBJ2-7	TRBV20-1	.	.
CASSLAGPTEAFF	TGTGCCAGCAGCCTGGCAGGCCCCACTGAAGCTTTCTTT	TRBJ1-1	TRBV28	many	.
CASSLSSGLANTGELFF	TGCGCCAGCAGCTTGTCCTCGGGACTAGCTAACACCGGGGAGCTGTTTTTT	TRBJ2-2	TRBV5-1	.	TRBD2
CAWNYDTNTEAFF	TGTGCCTGGAACTATGACACGAACACTGAAGCTTTCTTT	TRBJ1-1	TRBV30	few	.
CASSRTSPSGELFF	TGTGCCAGCAGCAGGACTTCCCCCTCCGGGGAGCTGTTTTTT	TRBJ2-2	TRBV7-6	.	.
CASSARVGDPDTQYF	TGTGCCAGCAGCGCTAGAGTGGGGGACCCAGATACGCAGTATTTT	TRBJ2-3	TRBV7-2	.	.
CASSLGREWNNEQFF	TGTGCCAGCAGCTTAGGGCGGGAGTGGAACAATGAGCAGTTCTTC	TRBJ2-1	TRBV5-6	.	TRBD2
CASSMAGYQPQHF	TGTGCCAGTAGTATGGCAGGTTATCAGCCCCAGCATTTT	TRBJ1-5	TRBV19	.	.
CASSPGATGELFF	TGTGCCAGCTCACCGGGGGCCACCGGGGAGCTGTTTTTT	TRBJ2-2	TRBV18	.	.
CASSLEPGGDTEAFF	TGTGCCAGCAGCCTAGAACCAGGGGGCGACACTGAAGCTTTCTTT	TRBJ1-1	TRBV7-2	.	TRBD1
CASSRSGLAAYNEQFF	TGTGCCAGCAGCCGAAGCGGACTAGCGGCCTACAATGAGCAGTTCTTC	TRBJ2-1	TRBV14	.	TRBD2
CSVVTSGSNEQFF	TGCAGCGTTGTTACTAGCGGGAGCAATGAGCAGTTCTTC	TRBJ2-1	TRBV29-1	.	TRBD2
CSARQGGSEKLFF	TGCAGCGCACGACAGGGGGGAAGTGAAAAACTGTTTTTT	TRBJ1-4	TRBV29-1	few	TRBD1
CASSRGTDTQYF	TGTGCCAGTAGTAGAGGAACAGATACGCAGTATTTT	TRBJ2-3	TRBV19	.	.
CASSEWEGRSPLHF	TGTGCCAGCAGTGAATGGGAGGGTCGCTCACCCCTCCACTTT	TRBJ1-6	TRBV6-1	.	.
CASSVEPEPNYGYTF	TGTGCCAGCAGCGTAGAACCGGAACCTAACTATGGCTACACCTTC	TRBJ1-2	TRBV9	.	.